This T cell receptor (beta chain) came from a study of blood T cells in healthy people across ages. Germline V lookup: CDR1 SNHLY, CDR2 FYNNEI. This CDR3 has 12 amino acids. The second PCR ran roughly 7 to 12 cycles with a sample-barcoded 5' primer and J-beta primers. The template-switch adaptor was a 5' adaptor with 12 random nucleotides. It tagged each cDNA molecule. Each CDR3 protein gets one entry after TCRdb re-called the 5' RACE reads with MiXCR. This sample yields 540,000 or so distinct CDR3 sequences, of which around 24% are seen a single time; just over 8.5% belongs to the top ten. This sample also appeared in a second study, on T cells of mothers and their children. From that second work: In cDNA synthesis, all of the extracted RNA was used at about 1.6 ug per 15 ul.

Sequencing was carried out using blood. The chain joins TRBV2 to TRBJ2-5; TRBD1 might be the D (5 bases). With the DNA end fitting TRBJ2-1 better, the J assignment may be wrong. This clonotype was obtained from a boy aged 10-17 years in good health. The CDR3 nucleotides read TGTGCCAGCAGTGAGGGGCTCAATGAGCAGTTCTTC. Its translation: CASSEGLNEQFF.